What follows are 18 T cell receptor beta chains derived from one specimen sequenced in a study of T cell responses to AZD1222 COVID-19 vaccine (dated by TCRdb to the early 2020s). The time point label of this sample denotes: about 28 days (+/-7) after the second vaccine dose. Libraries were prepared through the immunoSEQ multiplex PCR assay. TCRdb took over this immuneACCESS table, retaining in-frame rearrangements with V and J assigned. Such tables are incomplete; in checked studies, under half of the missing clones stem from an unresolved V gene, and the remainder is unexplained. The sample table holds more than 70,000 clones, of which 70% to 90% were seen once. Around 5% of the sample comes from the top ten. The specimen was peripheral blood, collected 28 days after the second AZD1222 dose. The source is an adult who received the AZD1222 COVID-19 vaccine.

The rearrangement joins TRBV19 to TRBJ1-5, with TRBD1 matching over 9 bases. V lost 8 bases, J lost 3 bases, and 8 bases stayed unmatched. CDR1 LNHDA and CDR2 SQIVND come from the germline V gene (reference sequence). CDR3 length: 15 residues. The CDR3 here is CASRSGQGNNQPQHF. CDR3 in DNA: TGTGCCAGTCGCTCGGGACAGGGCAACAATCAGCCCCAGCATTTT.

The rearrangement uses TRBV6-5 and TRBJ1-6; tentative D call: TRBD1 (5 bases). CDR3 length: 15 amino acids. Trimming pared 3 bases from V and 7 bases from J, leaving 13 bases between. The germline CDR1 and CDR2 sequences are MNHEY and SVGAGI. The CDR3 bases are TGTGCCAGCAGTTATAACTGGGACCAAAATTCACCCCTCCACTTT. Translating it yields CASSYNWDQNSPLHF.

The chain couples TRBV19 to TRBJ1-2; tentatively, D is TRBD1 (6 bases). Trimming took off 6 bases at V and 7 bases at J, with 15 bases between the two ends. This CDR3 has 13 amino acids. Looked up from germline, CDR1 is LNHDA and CDR2 is SQIVND (reference sequence). In nucleotides, the CDR3 is TGTGCCAGTAGCACCAACAGGGCTTCTGGCTACACCTTC. Its translation: CASSTNRASGYTF.

The CDR3 spells CASSEAGQADNEQFF. CDR3 coding DNA: TGTGCCAGCAGTGAAGCGGGACAGGCGGACAATGAGCAGTTCTTC. The V and J genes are TRBV6-1 and TRBJ2-1; TRBD1 matches 8 bases. Germline lookup yields CDR1 MNHNS and CDR2 SASEGT. V was clipped by 0 bases and J by 5 bases; unmatched bases: 3. The CDR3 has 15 residues.

The rearrangement links TRBV5-1 to TRBJ2-5, with D tentatively TRBD1 or TRBD2 (5 bases each). Germline V gene sequence: CDR1 SGHRS, CDR2 YFSETQ. The length of the CDR3 is 16 residues. V lost 3 bases and J lost 4, with 19 bases in between. CDR3 protein: CASSSGTNQLTETQYF. CDR3 nucleotides: TGCGCCAGCAGCTCCGGGACCAACCAATTAACAGAGACCCAGTACTTC.

This chain uses TRBV28 with TRBJ1-2, with a tentative D call TRBD1 (6 bases). V dropped 2 bases and J dropped 5 bases, with 15 bases sitting between them. The CDR3 is made up of 15 amino acids. Germline V CDR1 and CDR2: MDHEN, SYDVKM. The CDR3 loop reads CASSLSPRGEYGYTF. The DNA of the CDR3 is TGTGCCAGCAGTTTAAGTCCCAGGGGAGAGTATGGCTACACCTTC.

The CDR3 sequence: CASSLSTGAGEQFF. The CDR3 coding sequence is TGCGCCAGCAGCCTGTCGACAGGGGCCGGTGAGCAGTTCTTC. The V gene is TRBV5-1, the J gene TRBJ2-1; the match to TRBD1 covers 8 bases. Germline assignment: CDR1 SGHRS and CDR2 YFSETQ. V dropped 4 bases and J dropped 9; count of bases not matched to a gene: 9. This CDR3 has 14 amino acids.

This clone was seen once. The chain combines TRBV5-1 with TRBJ2-3; D gene uncertain. Between the trimmed V and J ends, which lost 6 bases and 2 bases, there was a span of 16 bases. Germline V gene lookup returns CDR1 SGHRS and CDR2 YFSETQ. The length of the CDR3 is 15 residues. CDR3 in amino acids: CASTRTGLDTDTQYF. In DNA, the CDR3 is TGCGCCAGCACCAGAACCGGGCTTGACACAGATACGCAGTATTTT.

The chain has TRBV18 and TRBJ1-1, with D unresolved. CDR1 and CDR2 (germline): KGHSH, LQKENI. The CDR3 is made up of 15 amino acids. V lost 1 base and J 1 base, leaving 10 bases between the germline ends. This CDR3 reads CASSPRVEANTEAFF. The CDR3 DNA reads TGTGCCAGCTCACCACGGGTTGAGGCGAACACTGAAGCTTTCTTT.

The rearrangement links TRBV12-5 to TRBJ2-1, with D unclear. Germline V gene lookup returns CDR1 LGHNT and CDR2 FRNRAP. V lost 0 bases to trimming and J lost 6 bases, with 6 bases between them. The CDR3 covers 13 residues. The CDR3 region is CASGLVRGNEQFF. CDR3 nucleotide sequence: TGTGCTAGTGGTTTGGTACGAGGCAATGAGCAGTTCTTC.

CDR3 sequence reads: CAWSRPGTGGFGNTIYF. CDR3 in DNA: TGTGCCTGGAGCCGACCCGGGACAGGGGGCTTTGGAAACACCATATATTTT. This chain links TRBV30 with TRBJ1-3; 12 nucleotides match TRBD1. V trimming: 3 bases; J trimming: 3 bases; junction bases outside the gene matches: 9. The germline V gene encodes CDR1 GTSNPN and CDR2 SVGIG (reference sequence). The CDR3 runs 17 residues.

The V gene is TRBV7-2, the J gene TRBJ2-1; 8 bases match TRBD1. Trimming took 5 bases from V and 2 from J; bases not matched to a gene: 5. The CDR3 runs 15 residues. Germline V gene lookup returns CDR1 SGHTA and CDR2 FQGNSA. The CDR3 sequence is CASSLGQGTYNEQFF. CDR3 bases: TGTGCCAGCAGCCTAGGACAGGGAACCTACAATGAGCAGTTCTTC.

The rearrangement uses TRBV27 and TRBJ2-1; D ambiguous. Deletions cut 6 bases from V and 4 bases from J, with 13 bases between. The germline gives CDR1 MNHEY, CDR2 SMNVEV (reference sequence). The CDR3 consists of 14 residues. CDR3 in DNA: TGTGCCAGCAGACCGGGCTATAGATACAATGAGCAGTTCTTC. Protein product: CASRPGYRYNEQFF.

The chain employs TRBV4-1 and TRBJ1-5; D gene unclear. V gave up 0 bases and J gave up 5 bases, with 11 bases separating them. Germline V gene lookup returns CDR1 MGHRA and CDR2 YSYEKL. This CDR3 is 15 amino acids long. CDR3 protein: CASSQDRWEDQPQHF. CDR3 nucleotide sequence: TGCGCCAGCAGCCAAGATAGGTGGGAGGATCAGCCCCAGCATTTT.

As regards this clone: A junction boundary mismatches the germline segment, possibly from a read error. The chain employs TRBV5-6 and TRBJ1-1; a possible D gene is TRBD1 (6 bases). CDR3 length equals 16 residues. Per germline, CDR1 SGHDT and CDR2 YYEEEE. CDR3 bases: TGTGCCGGCAGCTTGTTCACCGGACAGCTAGAAGCTGAAGCTTTCTTT. Translation gives CAGSLFTGQLEAEAFF.

The chain joins TRBV5-1 to TRBJ2-5; 12 nucleotides agree with TRBD1. Germline CDR1 reads SGHRS; CDR2 reads YFSETQ. The CDR3 consists of 16 residues. V lost 1 base to trimming and J lost 5 bases; unmatched junction nucleotides: 6. For the CDR3, the DNA is TGCGCCAGCAGCTTGTCCCCCGGGACAGGGGGCGAGACCCAGTACTTC. Protein: CASSLSPGTGGETQYF.

The chain is built from TRBV7-9 and TRBJ1-5; tentative D call: TRBD1 (5 bases). From germline, CDR1 is SEHNR and CDR2 FQNEAQ (reference sequence). The CDR3 has 14 amino acids. The V gene lost 6 bases and the J gene lost 6 bases, with 15 bases spanning the gap. The CDR3 region has the DNA TGTGCCAGCAGTTGGGGCGACGTTGGTCAGCCCCAGCATTTT. Translated: CASSWGDVGQPQHF. Supplemented by reference TRBV7-9 and TRBJ1-5, the full variable domain reads DTGVSQNPRHKITKRGQNVTFRCDPISEHNRLYWYRQTLGQGPEFLTYFQNEAQLEKSRLLSDRFSAERPKGSFSTLEIQRTEQGDSAMYLCASSWGDVGQPQHFGDGTRLSIL.

This chain links TRBV6-6 with TRBJ2-1; 10 bases agree with TRBD2. Germline values: CDR1 MNHNY, CDR2 SVGAGI (reference sequence). Germline trimming cut 5 bases from V and 9 bases from J; bases unmatched to any gene: 28. The CDR3 extends over 21 amino acids. The CDR3 DNA reads as TGTGCCAGCAGTCACCGGATGGGGGGAGCGGGGGGGATAAGCTCCGGCGGTGAGCAGTTCTTC. Protein sequence: CASSHRMGGAGGISSGGEQFF.